Below are 7 T cell receptor beta chains sequenced from a single sample in a study of liver allograft versus peripheral blood T cells (dated by TCRdb to the early 2020s). In the study overall: The study compared the T cell receptor repertoires present in transplanted livers with the repertoires present in the peripheral blood of liver transplant recipients.

Sequencing relied on an Illumina MiSeq. TCRdb took the public reads, trimmed them with fastp at Q25, ran MiXCR for clone calling and kept in-frame beta chains. CDR3 protein sequences are deduplicated, and each keeps its most common genes and DNA. The sample data list over 10,000 distinct CDR3 sequences, and around 18% of these were observed just once. 1.5% to 2.5% of the sample rests with the top ten. Source of these receptors: a human patient who had a liver transplant. Some T cells may originate with the graft donor following a transplant.

CDR3 in amino acids: CASSAQTSSYEQYF. The CDR3 region has the DNA TGTGCCAGCAGTGCTCAGACGAGCTCCTACGAGCAGTACTTC. The rearrangement joins TRBV6-1 to TRBJ2-7, with unresolved D. The CDR3 sequence is 14 residues long. V was pared by 4 bases and J by 0 bases, with 10 bases between. CDR1 is MNHNS and CDR2 is SASEGT in the germline V gene.

The rearrangement joins TRBV12-3 or TRBV12-4 to TRBJ1-5; possibly TRBD1 for D (5 bases). The germline V and J ends were trimmed by 3 bases and 7 bases, with 16 bases remaining between them. This CDR3 comprises 15 residues. The CDR3 sequence: CASSFAPLGGQPQHF. The CDR3 DNA reads as TGTGCCAGCAGTTTCGCCCCCCTTGGGGGGCAGCCCCAGCATTTT.

The sample holds many counts of this clonotype. The CDR3 is CASSRAGGHYTEAFF. The DNA for the CDR3 is TGTGCCAGCAGCCGCGCGGGGGGACATTACACTGAAGCTTTCTTT. The V gene is TRBV16, the J gene TRBJ1-1; a weak D match, TRBD1 (6 bases). Trimming took off 4 bases at V and 3 bases at J, with 15 bases between the two ends. The germline V gene has CDR1 KGHSY and CDR2 FQNENV. This CDR3 is 15 amino acids long. The full variable domain, completed using reference TRBV16 and TRBJ1-1, is GEEVAQTPKHLVRGEGQKAKLYCAPIKGHSYVFWYQQVLKNEFKFLISFQNENVFDETGMPKERFSAKCLPNSPCSLEIQATKLEDSAVYFCASSRAGGHYTEAFFGQGTRLTVV.

This clonotype was seen many times. The rearrangement joins TRBV20-1 to TRBJ2-1; 7 bases match TRBD1. The CDR3 contains 15 residues. The V gene end was trimmed by 5 bases and the J gene end by 8 bases; junction bases not matched to a gene: 15. CDR1 and CDR2 from the germline V gene are DFQATT and SNEGSKA (reference sequence). The CDR3 loop is CSAAEGQVLRDEQFF. In DNA, the CDR3 is TGCAGTGCTGCCGAAGGACAGGTTCTGAGAGATGAGCAGTTCTTC.

This chain joins TRBV19 and TRBJ2-3; D uncertain. The length of the CDR3 is 12 residues. CDR1 is LNHDA, CDR2 SQIVND, per germline (reference sequence). V was cut by 5 bases and J by 6 bases, with 9 bases left in between. The DNA for the CDR3 is TGTGCCAGTAGTCATCAGTGGGATACGCAGTATTTT. The encoded protein is CASSHQWDTQYF.

Of note for this clonotype: A much bigger clone sits one base away, suggesting this may be a read error. V usage is TRBV11-2 and J usage is TRBJ1-2, with D tentatively TRBD1 (5 bases). The germline V and J ends were trimmed by 5 bases and 6 bases, with 13 bases remaining between them. The CDR3 totals 13 residues. Germline CDR1 reads SGHAT; CDR2 reads FQNNGV. The CDR3 region has the DNA TGTGCCAGCAGCCAGGACAAGGTAGATGGCTACACCTTC. Translation gives CASSQDKVDGYTF.

This clonotype was counted only a few times. This rearrangement joins TRBV20-1 to TRBJ1-1, with D possibly TRBD1 on 5 matching bases. Germline CDR1 DFQATT, CDR2 SNEGSKA (reference sequence). The CDR3 consists of 14 residues. V lost 2 bases and J 0 bases, leaving 10 bases between the germline ends. CDR3 DNA sequence: TGCAGTGCTAGACAAGGGGCGCTGAACACTGAAGCTTTCTTT. Translating it yields CSARQGALNTEAFF.